This T cell receptor beta chain stems from a study of blood T cell repertoires in COVID-19. Study background: Sites across the United States, Italy and Spain contributed samples from acute and convalescent COVID-19.

As handled by the study authors: Amplifying reference gene primers gave estimates of nucleated cell counts. Profiled with immunoSEQ multiplex PCR; TCRdb holds only in-frame clones, not every one. That table supplies the V and J calls and clone size; D and trimming were determined from the DNA. Of 140,000 to 150,000 clones listed, approximately 85% are singletons. The sample holds one count of this clone. The germline V and J ends were trimmed by 5 bases and 2 bases, with 16 bases remaining between them. Germline CDR1 and CDR2: SGHTA and FQGNSA. The CDR3 contains 15 residues. What was sequenced was peripheral blood. The J gene is TRBJ2-7, the V gene TRBV7-2; D is perhaps TRBD2 (6 bases). This clonotype was obtained from a human donor with acute or convalescent COVID-19. The donor label of this sample is uncertain. The CDR3 region has the DNA TGTGCCAGCAGCGGTTTACATGGGGGGACCTACGAGCAGTACTTC. Its protein product is CASSGLHGGTYEQYF. Looking up the rest from reference TRBV7-2 and TRBJ2-7 gives the full variable domain: GAGVSQSPSNKVTEKGKDVELRCDPISGHTALYWYRQSLGQGLEFLIYFQGNSAPDKSGLPSDRFSAERTGGSVSTLTIQRTQQEDSAVYLCASSGLHGGTYEQYFGPGTRLTVT.